The TCR beta chain under discussion was sequenced for a study of T cells in Graves' hyperthyroidism and ophthalmopathy (dated by TCRdb to about 2019). Context from the whole study: Peripheral blood was collected at initial diagnosis, before any treatment. The paper reports TCR Vbeta CDR3 sequencing of about 140 peripheral blood samples: some 41 ophthalmopathy, some 80 hyperthyroidism and 17 progressor patients. To identify TCR V-J signatures that set the groups apart, the researchers used a discovery cohort of about a hundred patients, made up of 40 to 45 with Graves' ophthalmopathy and around 58 with stable Graves' hyperthyroidism. The 100 discovery patients were randomly split 7:3 into training and test sets. In addition, the study compared T-cell repertoires in thyroid tissue and in blood from about 6 Graves' hyperthyroidism patients. Following sampling, methimazole starting at 30 mg daily was given to hyperthyroidism patients, and high-dose intravenous methylprednisolone was given to ophthalmopathy patients. Whether ophthalmopathy could be predicted prospectively was tested in an independent validation cohort made up of about 18 hyperthyroidism patients plus 17 patients who later progressed to ophthalmopathy. General findings and caveats noted by the study authors: Ophthalmopathy was separated from stable hyperthyroidism by a 13 V-J signature model, with approximately 90% sensitivity and 81% to 82% specificity obtained in cross-validation and 80%/75% obtained in testing. Sample size was not statistically predetermined, and blinding of investigators to group allocation was not performed. Most expanded thyroid clonotypes (frequency above 0.001) were also detected in blood, a finding suggesting that blood repertoires may reflect thyroid immune responses. In validation, progression to ophthalmopathy was predicted by the model with 65% to 71% sensitivity and about 72% specificity, a median of roughly 6 months before onset.

The TCR beta CDR3 regions were amplified from the RNA transcripts. The TCR CDR3 was subjected to a first round of RT-PCR using the HTBI primer set and the Qiagen OneStep RT-PCR kit. A second multiplex PCR round built the libraries, followed by size selection and purification. The libraries were sequenced on an Illumina HiSeq2000 using paired-end 100 bp reads. The authors' analysis ran thus. SOAPnuke was used to process the raw data, removing reads that contained adapters or uncalled bases, had a mean Phred below 15, or lacked an exact match to the constant primer or identifier. COPE v1.2.5 was used to merge high-quality paired reads, and clonotypes were defined as unique nucleotide sequences. MiTCR v1.1 was used to align the clonotypes against IMGT TRBV, TRBD and TRBJ reference segments. Only V-J combinations with frequency above 0.0001, covering about 99% of repertoires, were analysed. A TCS score was defined as the ratio of F50 (clonal expansion) to E x V (chaos), with BLOSUM62-based TCRdist applied between CDR3 peptides within each V-J. Welch's t-statistics and random forest reduced 450 to 600 V-J features to fewer than 15, which were used in a naive Bayes classifier (R e1071). The public sequencing data were trimmed at Q25 with fastp and processed into clonotypes with MiXCR by TCRdb, which kept only in-frame beta chains. Every entry covers one CDR3 protein and lists the most common genes and DNA from its rows. The V and J calls here are based on TCRdb, not the publication. The sample table contains 280,000 or so distinct CDR3 sequences; only one count was recorded for 25% of them. The top ten constitute around 30% of the sample.

Hyperthyroidism patients were aged 18 to 65 years and newly diagnosed, with disease duration of less than 2 months. Exclusion was applied to patients with uncontrolled infections, other autoimmune diseases, pregnancy or lactation. Diagnoses were based on clinical symptoms, serum thyroxine and TRAb, thyroid ultrasound and orbital computed tomography. For progressor patients, blood was drawn at the first diagnosis of hyperthyroidism, before any ophthalmopathy symptoms had appeared. PBMCs were isolated from more than 9 ml of fresh peripheral blood by Ficoll-Paque density gradient centrifugation. Patients classed as progressors first received a Graves' hyperthyroidism diagnosis and then went on to develop ophthalmopathy during follow-up. Total RNA was extracted with Trizol reagent, and quality was checked on an Agilent 2100 Bioanalyzer. From the cysteine up to the phenylalanine, the CDR3 has a length of 12 residues. Of all the DNA, just the CDR3 is kept, 36 bases in frame from base 1. V loses 4 bases of germline sequence and J loses 2 bases, and the interval between the two ends is 5 bases. The germline V gene (reference sequence) yields DFQATT for CDR1 and SNEGSKA for CDR2.

This clonotype was picked up many times. Its antigen is still unknown. No much larger clone exists at a distance of one base, and base qualities are not known. The sample was blood. The rearrangement combines TRBV20-1 with TRBJ2-2, with the D gene uncertain. The sequence derives from a man aged 35 to 55 with Graves' hyperthyroidism that later progressed to Graves' ophthalmopathy. The CDR3 loop reads CSAKNNTGELFF. The nucleotides read TGCAGTGCTAAGAACAACACCGGGGAGCTGTTTTTT.